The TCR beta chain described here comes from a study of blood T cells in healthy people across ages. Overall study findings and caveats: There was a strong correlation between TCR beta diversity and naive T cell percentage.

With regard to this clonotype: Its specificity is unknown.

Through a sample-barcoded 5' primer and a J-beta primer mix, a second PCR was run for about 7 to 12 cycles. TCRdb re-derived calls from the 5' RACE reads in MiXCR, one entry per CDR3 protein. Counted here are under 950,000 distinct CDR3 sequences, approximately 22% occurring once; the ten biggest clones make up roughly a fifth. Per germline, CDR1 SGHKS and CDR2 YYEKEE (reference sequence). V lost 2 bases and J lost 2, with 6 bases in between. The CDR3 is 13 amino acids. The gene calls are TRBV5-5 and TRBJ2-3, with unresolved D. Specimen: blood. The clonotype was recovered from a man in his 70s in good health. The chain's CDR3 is CASSFIATDTQYF. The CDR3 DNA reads TGTGCCAGCAGCTTCATAGCCACAGATACGCAGTATTTT. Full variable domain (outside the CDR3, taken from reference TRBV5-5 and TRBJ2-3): DAGVTQSPTHLIKTRGQQVTLRCSPISGHKSVSWYQQVLGQGPQFIFQYYEKEERGRGNFPDRFSARQFPNYSSELNVNALLLGDSALYLCASSFIATDTQYFGPGTRLTVL.